The 31 T cell receptor beta chains reported below all come from one sample, sequenced in a study of T cells after yellow fever vaccination (dated by TCRdb to between 2018 and 2020). Taken with the paper, the label for treatment or condition translates to: live attenuated yellow fever vaccine strain. Preparation of the library involved 5' RACE. Sequencing was performed on an Illumina NovaSeq 6000. TCRdb reran the public reads through fastp at Q25 and MiXCR, keeping productive beta chains. Rows with a matching CDR3 protein are joined into one entry that keeps the most common DNA and genes. Across this sample there are roughly 330,000 distinct CDR3 sequences, with around 4.1% seen only once. In total, the top ten clones hold less than 25% of the sample. Here the sequenced sample was PBMCs, taken 5 days after the yellow fever booster vaccination. The receptors derive from a man aged 18 to 30 who received the YFV17D yellow fever vaccine.

This clonotype appeared many times. The chain recombines TRBV24-1 with TRBJ2-5; no definite D call. The CDR3 is 15 amino acids. Germline V CDR1 and CDR2: KGHDR, SFDVKD. Trimming pared 1 base from V and 0 bases from J, leaving 8 bases between. This chain's CDR3 is CATSDFRSYQETQYF. The CDR3 DNA follows: TGTGCCACCAGTGATTTCAGGTCGTACCAAGAGACCCAGTACTTC.

This clonotype was recorded a few times. This rearrangement joins TRBV4-3 to TRBJ2-2, with D possibly called TRBD1 or TRBD2 (5 bases each). This CDR3 region has 15 residues. The ends were cut back, 5 bases at V and 4 bases at J, with 14 bases in the middle. Looked up from germline, CDR1 is LGHNA and CDR2 is YSLEER. The DNA of the CDR3 is TGCGCCAGCAGCGTGCGGTGGGGGAGCACCGGGGAGCTGTTTTTT. It codes for CASSVRWGSTGELFF.

V and J are TRBV12-3 or TRBV12-4 and TRBJ2-7, with D uncertain. This CDR3 contains 13 residues. Trimming took off 3 bases at V and 3 bases at J, with 9 bases between the two ends. The CDR3 loop is CASSFGPIYEQYF. CDR3 coding DNA: TGTGCCAGCAGTTTCGGACCTATCTACGAGCAGTACTTC.

This clonotype occurred many times. The V call is TRBV12-3 or TRBV12-4, the J call TRBJ2-2, with unresolved D. The CDR3 has 13 amino acids. V shed 2 bases and J shed 6 bases, with 7 bases lying between them. The CDR3 protein is CASSLNRAGELFF. The CDR3 DNA reads TGTGCCAGCAGTTTAAATCGGGCCGGGGAGCTGTTTTTT.

At least ten counts were recorded for this clonotype. The V and J genes are TRBV28 and TRBJ2-1, with unresolved D. The germline V and J ends were trimmed by 2 bases and 2 bases, with 4 bases remaining between them. Per the germline V gene, CDR1 is MDHEN and CDR2 is SYDVKM. The CDR3 runs to 13 residues. The CDR3 is CASSLRPYNEQFF. The CDR3 DNA reads TGTGCCAGCAGTTTAAGGCCCTACAATGAGCAGTTCTTC.

The chain combines TRBV7-3 with TRBJ2-1; TRBD2 matches at 11 bases. The CDR3 contains 15 residues. V lost 5 bases to trimming and J lost 5 bases; unmatched junction nucleotides: 5. The germline CDR1 and CDR2 sequences are SGHTA and FQGTGA. The CDR3: CASSMTSGANNEQFF. In DNA, the CDR3 is TGTGCCAGCAGCATGACTAGCGGGGCCAACAATGAGCAGTTCTTC. Variable domain in full (rest from reference TRBV7-3 and TRBJ2-1): GAGVSQTPSNKVTEKGKYVELRCDPISGHTALYWYRQSLGQGPEFLIYFQGTGAADDSGLPNDRFFAVRPEGSVSTLKIQRTERGDSAVYLCASSMTSGANNEQFFGPGTRLTVL.

This clonotype was observed a few times. The chain combines TRBV2 with TRBJ1-2, with 8 positions matching TRBD1. CDR1 and CDR2 (germline): SNHLY, FYNNEI. The CDR3 extends over 13 amino acids. V shed 8 bases and J 5 bases; nucleotides not matched to a gene: 7. CDR3 DNA sequence: TGTGCCAGCGGACAGGGTGATCGTTATGGCTACACCTTC. Its protein product is CASGQGDRYGYTF. Variable domain in full (rest from reference TRBV2 and TRBJ1-2): EPEVTQTPSHQVTQMGQEVILRCVPISNHLYFYWYRQILGQKVEFLVSFYNNEISEKSEIFDDQFSVERPDGSNFTLKIRSTKLEDSAMYFCASGQGDRYGYTFGSGTRLTVV.

This clonotype was found many times. V usage is TRBV7-2 and J usage is TRBJ1-6, with D uncertain. V shed 5 bases and J shed 2 bases, with 4 bases lying between them. The germline CDR1 and CDR2 sequences are SGHTA and FQGNSA. The CDR3 totals 13 residues. In nucleotides, the CDR3 is TGTGCCAGCAGCCCCCCCTATAATTCACCCCTCCACTTT. This codes for CASSPPYNSPLHF.

The V and J genes are TRBV4-3 and TRBJ1-5; possible D gene TRBD1, 5 bases. Per the germline V gene, CDR1 is LGHNA and CDR2 is YSLEER. Trimming removed 0 bases at V and 7 bases at J, with 19 bases between. The CDR3 extends over 17 amino acids. This CDR3 reads CASSQDWLQGGGQPQHF. CDR3 coding DNA: TGCGCCAGCAGCCAAGATTGGCTGCAGGGTGGCGGCCAGCCCCAGCATTTT.

CDR3 region: CSAKRNNEKLFF. As DNA, the CDR3 is TGCAGTGCTAAGAGGAATAATGAAAAACTGTTTTTT. The V call is TRBV20-1, the J call TRBJ1-4; D is unresolved. The V end was cut by 4 bases, the J end by 4 bases, with 7 bases between. This CDR3 comprises 12 residues. The germline CDR1 and CDR2 sequences are DFQATT and SNEGSKA (reference sequence).

The V call is TRBV6-1, the J call TRBJ2-5; no clear D. V was cut by 1 base and J by 3 bases, with 15 bases left in between. Germline loops: CDR1 MNHNS, CDR2 SASEGT. The CDR3 extends over 16 amino acids. The CDR3 nucleotides are TGTGCCAGCAGTGAAGTGTTTTTGGCAGCTAAAGAGACCCAGTACTTC. It is translated as CASSEVFLAAKETQYF.

The chain employs TRBV5-6 and TRBJ2-2; no reliable D call. CDR1 is SGHDT, CDR2 YYEEEE, per germline. The CDR3 has 15 amino acids. Trimming took off 1 base at V and 0 bases at J, with 7 bases between the two ends. CDR3 coding DNA: TGTGCCAGCAGCTTGCTCCCAGCGAACACCGGGGAGCTGTTTTTT. It translates to CASSLLPANTGELFF.

The table lists this clonotype with a few counts. The chain uses TRBV10-3 and TRBJ1-5; a possible D gene is TRBD1 (6 bases). V was pared by 3 bases and J by 5 bases, with 8 bases between. The CDR3 consists of 13 residues. Germline CDR1 ENHRY, CDR2 SYGVKD. The CDR3 spells CAISDNRDQPQHF. In nucleotides, the CDR3 is TGTGCCATCAGTGACAACAGGGATCAGCCCCAGCATTTT.

This clonotype was seen only a few times. The V and J genes are TRBV20-1 and TRBJ2-1; 10 positions match TRBD2. The V gene end was trimmed by 5 bases and the J gene end by 4 bases; junction bases not matched to a gene: 11. The CDR3 has 16 residues. Germline V gives CDR1 DFQATT, CDR2 SNEGSKA (reference sequence). The CDR3 region is CSAPRLAGAQYNEQFF. The CDR3 nucleotides are TGCAGTGCTCCCCGGCTAGCGGGGGCCCAATACAATGAGCAGTTCTTC.

Many counts were recorded for this clonotype. V and J are TRBV7-2 and TRBJ2-7; D might be TRBD2 (6 bases). Deletions cut 10 bases from V and 3 bases from J, with 16 bases between. The germline V gene encodes CDR1 SGHTA and CDR2 FQGNSA. The CDR3 is 13 amino acids. CDR3 coding DNA: TGTGCCACCTCCGCGGGACCGAACTACGAGCAGTACTTC. Its protein is CATSAGPNYEQYF.

This clonotype came up many times. The rearrangement uses TRBV5-1 and TRBJ2-4, with 7 positions matching TRBD1. The CDR3 totals 14 residues. Trimming cost V 2 bases and J 8 bases; bases outside gene matches: 7. The V gene's germline CDR1 is SGHRS and CDR2 YFSETQ. As DNA, the CDR3 is TGCGCCAGCAGCTTCTCGGGACAGAGTCACATTCAGTACTTC. Translation gives CASSFSGQSHIQYF.

This clonotype was picked up many times. V gene TRBV5-4 combines with J gene TRBJ1-2; no reliable D call. Germline V CDR1 and CDR2: SGHNT, YYREEE (reference sequence). Trimming pared 4 bases from V and 4 bases from J, leaving 14 bases between. The CDR3 is made up of 14 amino acids. The CDR3 region has the DNA TGTGCCAGCAGCAGACCCCGGGAACGCTATGGCTACACCTTC. It encodes CASSRPRERYGYTF.

This clonotype was picked up a small number of times. The rearrangement links TRBV27 to TRBJ1-1, with D unclear. V lost 8 bases and J 1 base, leaving 5 bases between the germline ends. The germline V gene encodes CDR1 MNHEY and CDR2 SMNVEV (reference sequence). The CDR3 runs 11 residues. As DNA, the CDR3 is TGTGCCAGCTACAGGAACACTGAAGCTTTCTTT. Its protein is CASYRNTEAFF.

This clonotype was counted only a few times. The V and J genes are TRBV3-1 and TRBJ2-1, with D perhaps matching TRBD2 (7 bases). Looked up from germline, CDR1 is LGHDT and CDR2 is YNNKEL (reference sequence). The germline V and J ends were trimmed by 5 bases and 6 bases, with 11 bases remaining between them. The CDR3 runs 13 residues. CDR3 loop: CASSGRGGNEQFF. DNA of the CDR3: TGTGCCAGCAGCGGAAGGGGGGGCAATGAGCAGTTCTTC.

V and J are TRBV18 and TRBJ1-1; a weak D match, TRBD1 (5 bases). In germline, CDR1 is KGHSH, CDR2 LQKENI. The germline V and J ends were trimmed by 4 bases and 3 bases, with 12 bases remaining between them. The CDR3 has 14 amino acids. The CDR3 loop reads CASSLGRDHTEAFF. CDR3 coding DNA: TGTGCCAGCTCACTTGGACGGGACCACACTGAAGCTTTCTTT. Based on the CDR3 plus reference TRBV18 and TRBJ1-1, the full variable domain is NAGVMQNPRHLVRRRGQEARLRCSPMKGHSHVYWYRQLPEEGLKFMVYLQKENIIDESGMPKERFSAEFPKEGPSILRIQQVVRGDSAAYFCASSLGRDHTEAFFGQGTRLTVV.

The table lists this clonotype with a few counts. The J gene is TRBJ2-3, the V gene TRBV20-1; D gene ambiguous. CDR1 and CDR2 from the germline V gene are DFQATT and SNEGSKA (reference sequence). V lost 1 base and J lost 7, with 6 bases in between. This CDR3 contains 11 residues. CDR3 coding DNA: TGCAGTGCTAGAGGATCCTATACGCAGTATTTT. The encoded protein is CSARGSYTQYF.

DNA for the CDR3: TGTGCCAGCAGCCCTCGGACTAGCGGGGGGCGGGATGAGCAGTTCTTC. Its translation is CASSPRTSGGRDEQFF. The gene calls are TRBV7-9 and TRBJ2-1; 14 nucleotides line up with TRBD2. V gave up 5 bases and J gave up 8 bases; unmatched junction bases: 8. The CDR3 spans 16 residues. The germline CDR1 and CDR2 sequences are SEHNR and FQNEAQ (reference sequence).

In this sample, this clonotype turned up many times. This chain connects TRBV10-3 to TRBJ1-6, with TRBD1 matching over 7 bases. CDR1 ENHRY and CDR2 SYGVKD come from the germline V gene. CDR3 size: 16 residues. The V segment lost 2 bases and the J segment 7 bases; nucleotides outside the gene matches: 8. The CDR3 here is CAISEASGTANSPLHF. In nucleotides, the CDR3 is TGTGCCATCAGTGAGGCCTCGGGGACAGCCAATTCACCCCTCCACTTT.

This clonotype was counted many times. The chain joins TRBV5-1 to TRBJ2-1, with TRBD2 matching over 10 bases. The CDR3 loop spans 15 amino acids. With V trimmed by 4 bases and J by 5 bases, 6 bases remained unmatched. Looked up from germline, CDR1 is SGHRS and CDR2 is YFSETQ. CDR3 region: CASSKLSGGDNEQFF. The DNA of the CDR3 is TGCGCCAGCAGCAAACTAAGCGGGGGGGACAATGAGCAGTTCTTC. The variable domain in full, completed from reference TRBV5-1 and TRBJ2-1, reads KAGVTQTPRYLIKTRGQQVTLSCSPISGHRSVSWYQQTPGQGLQFLFEYFSETQRNKGNFPGRFSGRQFSNSRSEMNVSTLELGDSALYLCASSKLSGGDNEQFFGPGTRLTVL.

The chain links TRBV12-3 or TRBV12-4 to TRBJ2-1; 9 nucleotides line up with TRBD1. CDR3 length: 13 residues. V trimming: 3 bases; J trimming: 15 bases; junction bases outside the gene matches: 9. CDR3 coding DNA: TGTGCCAGCAGTTTCAATTCCGGGACAGGGAGGTTCTTC. Its protein product is CASSFNSGTGRFF.

The CDR3 sequence: CASSGALVDAGELFF. CDR3 sequence (DNA): TGTGCCAGCAGCGGGGCTCTAGTTGACGCCGGGGAGCTGTTTTTT. The chain couples TRBV11-2 to TRBJ2-2; possibly TRBD1 for D (5 bases). The CDR3 is 15 amino acids. The ends were cut back, 5 bases at V and 6 bases at J, with 16 bases in the middle. Germline CDR1 is SGHAT and CDR2 is FQNNGV.

The table lists this clonotype with a few counts. The V gene is TRBV12-3 or TRBV12-4, the J gene TRBJ2-4; 7 positions match TRBD1. The trim removed 5 bases at V and 7 bases at J, leaving 5 bases unmatched. The CDR3 is 13 residues long. CDR3 coding DNA: TGTGCCAGCAGTGCCAGGGGGAGTAACATTCAGTACTTC. It translates to CASSARGSNIQYF.

This clonotype was seen repeatedly, ten times or more. V gene TRBV6-2 or TRBV6-3 combines with J gene TRBJ2-7; 8 bases line up with TRBD1. Germline V lookup: CDR1 MNHEY, CDR2 SVGEGT. The CDR3 runs 15 residues. Unmatched junction bases numbered 7, after V lost 4 bases and J lost 2 bases. This CDR3 reads CASSSTGTGTYEQYV. CDR3 nucleotide sequence: TGTGCCAGCAGTTCAACCGGGACAGGTACCTACGAGCAGTACGTC.

This clonotype was seen repeatedly, ten times or more. The genes are TRBV5-1 and TRBJ2-2; 9 nucleotides agree with TRBD1. The CDR3 is made up of 16 amino acids. Germline assignment: CDR1 SGHRS and CDR2 YFSETQ. The junction had 5 bases not matched to a gene; V was cut back by 2 bases and J by 3 bases. The CDR3 bases are TGCGCCAGCAGCTTTACAGGGGGCGCGGACACCGGGGAGCTGTTTTTT. Its protein is CASSFTGGADTGELFF.

This clonotype has at least ten counts. The chain joins TRBV12-3 or TRBV12-4 to TRBJ1-3; 8 bases align to TRBD1. V lost 7 bases and J lost 5; bases outside the gene matches: 10. This CDR3 is built from 15 residues. In nucleotides, the CDR3 is TGTGCCAGCACCACTACGGGCAGGGGGCGAAACACCATATATTTT. Protein product: CASTTTGRGRNTIYF.

This clonotype was counted ten times or more. The chain links TRBV7-8 to TRBJ1-2, with a weak D call TRBD1 (6 bases). CDR3 size: 16 residues. V lost 5 bases and J lost 1, with 17 bases in between. The germline CDR1 and CDR2 sequences are SGHVS and FQNEAQ. The CDR3 nucleotides read TGTGCCAGCAGCATCCACGGACAGCTCCATAACTATGGCTACACCTTC. The encoded protein is CASSIHGQLHNYGYTF. Full variable domain (missing parts from reference TRBV7-8 and TRBJ1-2): GAGVSQSPRYKVAKRGQDVALRCDPISGHVSLFWYQQALGQGPEFLTYFQNEAQLDKSGLPSDRFFAERPEGSVSTLKIQRTQQEDSAVYLCASSIHGQLHNYGYTFGSGTRLTVV.